The 17 T cell receptor beta chains listed next were all sequenced from one sample in a study of blood T cell repertoires in COVID-19 (dated by TCRdb to 2018 to 2020). The library relied on the immunoSEQ multiplex PCR assay. Not all clones reach the TCRdb copy of this immuneACCESS table, which keeps in-frame sequences only. Checked studies attribute under half of the gap to unresolved V genes and leave the rest unexplained. The sample data list about 250,000 clones, and roughly nine tenths of these were observed just once. The ten biggest clones cover 2.4% of the sample. The sample taken for sequencing was PBMCs or T cells enriched from blood (not recorded which). These receptors came from a woman under 30 who had recovered from COVID-19.

The J gene is TRBJ2-7, the V gene TRBV19; D might be TRBD2 (5 bases). CDR1 LNHDA and CDR2 SQIVND come from the germline V gene (reference sequence). The CDR3 contains 14 residues. Trimming shortened V by 5 bases and J by 6 bases, and 17 bases separated the two germline ends. CDR3 in amino acids: CASSLSQAASEQYF. In DNA, the CDR3 is TGTGCCAGTAGTTTGAGCCAAGCGGCGTCCGAGCAGTACTTC.

The V gene is TRBV5-1, the J gene TRBJ1-2; D call uncertain. Germline V lookup: CDR1 SGHRS, CDR2 YFSETQ. The CDR3 loop spans 15 amino acids. The V end lost 0 bases, the J end lost 2 bases, and 11 bases lay between the germline ends. The CDR3 is CASSLGGEENYGYTF. CDR3 in DNA: TGCGCCAGCAGCTTGGGTGGGGAGGAAAACTATGGCTACACCTTC.

V usage is TRBV29-1 and J usage is TRBJ1-2, with 8 bases identical to TRBD1. Per germline, CDR1 SQVTM and CDR2 ANQGSEA. Trimming took 6 bases from V and 6 from J; bases not matched to a gene: 12. The CDR3 runs 14 residues. The DNA for the CDR3 is TGCAGCGTCGAGACAGGGGTCCAGCTTCATGGCTACACCTTC. Translating gives CSVETGVQLHGYTF.

The chain joins TRBV11-2 to TRBJ1-2, with TRBD1 as a possible D gene (5 bases). CDR1 is SGHAT, CDR2 FQNNGV, per germline. This CDR3 region has 13 residues. The germline V and J ends were trimmed by 5 bases and 8 bases, with 15 bases remaining between them. The CDR3 DNA reads as TGTGCCAGCAGCACCCAGGGATTCCTGGGCTACACCTTC. Its protein product is CASSTQGFLGYTF.

The chain carries TRBV27 and TRBJ2-3, with TRBD2 matching over 8 bases. CDR3 length: 16 residues. The germline V gene encodes CDR1 MNHEY and CDR2 SMNVEV (reference sequence). V was clipped by 5 bases and J by 3 bases; unmatched bases: 10. CDR3 DNA sequence: TGTGCCAGCAGTGTCTTAGCGGGGCCCAAGACAGATACGCAGTATTTT. As protein: CASSVLAGPKTDTQYF.

CDR3 protein: CASTRGGQGFDEQFF. The CDR3 DNA reads TGTGCCAGCACCAGGGGGGGACAGGGGTTCGATGAGCAGTTCTTC. This chain connects TRBV19 to TRBJ2-1; 10 positions match TRBD1. Germline loops: CDR1 LNHDA, CDR2 SQIVND (reference sequence). The CDR3 contains 15 residues. J lost 8 bases, V lost 9 bases, and 13 bases had no gene match.

The chain has TRBV28 and TRBJ1-2; tentatively, D is TRBD1 (6 bases). Trimming shortened V by 6 bases and J by 7 bases, and 15 bases separated the two germline ends. Germline values: CDR1 MDHEN, CDR2 SYDVKM. The CDR3 is made up of 13 amino acids. CDR3 nucleotides: TGTGCCAGCAGGACCCCAGGGGATATTGGCTACACCTTC. This encodes CASRTPGDIGYTF.

The rearrangement joins TRBV7-9 to TRBJ2-7; 8 bases align to TRBD1. This CDR3 has 14 amino acids. J lost 2 bases, V lost 5 bases, and 5 bases had no gene match. From germline, CDR1 is SEHNR and CDR2 FQNEAQ (reference sequence). The CDR3 nucleotides are TGTGCCAGCAGCGACGGACAGGGAACCTACGAGCAGTACTTC. The encoded protein is CASSDGQGTYEQYF.

The rearrangement joins TRBV11-2 to TRBJ1-6; D uncertain. Germline V gene sequence: CDR1 SGHAT, CDR2 FQNNGV. The length of the CDR3 is 14 residues. Trimming left V 1 base short and J 10 bases short, with 11 bases between. The chain's CDR3 is CASSLGADLSPLHF. The CDR3 DNA sequence: TGTGCCAGCAGCTTAGGGGCAGACCTATCACCCCTCCACTTT. The full variable domain, its missing parts supplied by reference TRBV11-2 and TRBJ1-6, is EAGVAQSPRYKIIEKRQSVAFWCNPISGHATLYWYQQILGQGPKLLIQFQNNGVVDDSQLPKDRFSAERLKGVDSTLKIQPAKLEDSAVYLCASSLGADLSPLHFGNGTRLTVT.

The CDR3 nucleotides are TGTGCCAGCAGCTTAGCGGGGTTGGGCCAAGAGACCCAGTACTTC. Protein product: CASSLAGLGQETQYF. The chain links TRBV3-1 (or the pseudogene TRBV3-2) to TRBJ2-5; 8 bases match TRBD2. CDR1 is LGHDT, CDR2 YNNKEL, per germline (reference sequence). Trimming at V came to 5 bases and at J to 1 base, leaving 6 bases not matched to a gene. CDR3 length: 15 amino acids.

The chain joins TRBV11-3 to TRBJ1-6, with D perhaps matching TRBD1 (6 bases). CDR3 length equals 17 residues. The germline V gene encodes CDR1 SGHNT and CDR2 YENEEA. V lost 1 base to trimming and J lost 2 bases, with 12 bases between them. DNA for the CDR3: TGTGCCAGCAGCTTAGGAGTATGGGACACCTATAATTCACCCCTCCACTTT. Translating it yields CASSLGVWDTYNSPLHF. Supplemented by reference TRBV11-3 and TRBJ1-6, the full variable domain reads EAGVVQSPRYKIIEKKQPVAFWCNPISGHNTLYWYLQNLGQGPELLIRYENEEAVDDSQLPKDRFSAERLKGVDSTLKIQPAELGDSAVYLCASSLGVWDTYNSPLHFGNGTRLTVT.

The rearrangement joins TRBV10-3 to TRBJ2-1, with a possible D match to TRBD1 (6 bases). CDR3 length: 14 amino acids. Germline-derived CDR1 and CDR2 are ENHRY and SYGVKD. The V gene lost 6 bases and the J gene lost 9 bases, with 18 bases spanning the gap. The chain's CDR3 is CAIRDSGARGEQFF. The CDR3, as DNA: TGTGCCATCAGGGACTCAGGGGCGAGGGGTGAGCAGTTCTTC.

V usage is TRBV21-1 and J usage is TRBJ1-5; TRBD1 is the table's D call and was not checked against the DNA. TRBV21-1 has pseudogene status. The CDR3 is made up of 17 amino acids. The CDR3 sequence is CASSKPRLQDLNQPQHF. The CDR3 region has the DNA TGTGCCAGCAGCAAACCCAGGTTACAGGACCTCAATCAGCCCCAGCATTTT.

In DNA form, the CDR3 reads TGCGCCAGCAGCGGGGGGGCCGGGTCCAATGAGCAGTTCTTC. Translated, it gives CASSGGAGSNEQFF. The rearrangement links TRBV5-1 to TRBJ2-1, with D possibly matching TRBD2 (7 bases). The V gene lost 4 bases and the J gene lost 6 bases, with 14 bases spanning the gap. Germline lookup yields CDR1 SGHRS and CDR2 YFSETQ. The CDR3 length is 14 residues.

The V gene is TRBV7-8, the J gene TRBJ1-1, with D perhaps TRBD1 (5 bases). V dropped 1 base and J dropped 1 base, with 10 bases sitting between them. Germline V gene lookup returns CDR1 SGHVS and CDR2 FQNEAQ. The length of the CDR3 is 15 residues. CDR3: CASSLGGPSNTEAFF. CDR3 coding DNA: TGTGCCAGCAGCTTAGGGGGCCCTTCGAACACTGAAGCTTTCTTT.

The chain joins TRBV20-1 to TRBJ1-1, with D possibly matching TRBD1 (5 bases). The ends were cut back, 4 bases at V and 11 bases at J, with 14 bases in the middle. This CDR3 has 11 amino acids. Germline values: CDR1 DFQATT, CDR2 SNEGSKA (reference sequence). CDR3 region: CSATQDRVAFF. CDR3 nucleotide sequence: TGCAGTGCTACACAGGATCGGGTGGCTTTCTTT.

This rearrangement joins TRBV7-9 to TRBJ1-4; possible D gene TRBD1, 5 bases. Germline CDR1 SEHNR, CDR2 FQNEAQ (reference sequence). The V end lost 6 bases, the J end lost 4 bases, and 12 bases lay between the germline ends. The length of the CDR3 is 14 residues. The CDR3 sequence is CASRLTGGNEKLFF. Here the CDR3 DNA reads TGTGCCAGCAGATTAACAGGCGGTAATGAAAAACTGTTTTTT.